This is a list of T cell receptor beta chains from one sample in a study of blood T cell repertoires in COVID-19. The table came from immunoSEQ multiplex PCR; TCRdb's copy has only in-frame clones and leaves some out. The sample includes some 220,000 clones, approximately 80% seen only once; the top ten take over 10%. The sample consisted of peripheral blood. The receptors come from a human donor in a cohort sampled during active COVID-19. Each CDR3 is given with its conserved first and last residue. The D gene is left open where the match is weak. Clone size is given for some rows only: seen once, a few or many times, or a class if the clone is expanded.

d_call j_call clone_size v_call cdr3_nt cdr3_aa
. TRBJ1-2 . TRBV30 TGTGCCTGGAGTGAGACAGGAGGTCGTGGCTACACCTTC CAWSETGGRGYTF
. TRBJ1-2 . TRBV28 TGTGCCAGCAGTTTCCAATTCATAGTAGCGAATGGCTACACCTTC CASSFQFIVANGYTF
TRBD2 TRBJ2-2 . TRBV3-1/TRBV3-2 TGTGCCAGCAGCCAAGGAGCGGGACTTAACACCGGGGAGCTGTTTTTT CASSQGAGLNTGELFF
. TRBJ1-6 . TRBV28 TGTGCCAGCAGTCGAAGACAGGATAATTCACCCCTCCACTTT CASSRRQDNSPLHF
. TRBJ1-1 . TRBV4-1 TGCGCCAGCAGCCAAGTGTACATTTACACTGAAGCTTTCTTT CASSQVYIYTEAFF
TRBD1 TRBJ2-5 . TRBV2 TGTGCCAGCAGTGAAGGGCCCACAGGGGGCGTAGAGACCCAGTACTTC CASSEGPTGGVETQYF
TRBD1 TRBJ2-2 . TRBV5-1 TGCGCCAGCAGCTTGGAACCCGGGACAGTCACCGGGGAGCTGTTTTTT CASSLEPGTVTGELFF
TRBD2 TRBJ2-7 . TRBV5-1 TGCGCCAGCAGCTTCAGCGGGGTCTACGAGCAGTACTTC CASSFSGVYEQYF
. TRBJ2-3 . TRBV5-5 TGTGCCAGCAGCTTTATGGCCGAACCCGGCACAGATACGCAGTATTTT CASSFMAEPGTDTQYF
TRBD1 TRBJ1-2 . TRBV28 TGTGCCAGCAGCCAGGGACAGGGGAACTATGGCTACACCTTC CASSQGQGNYGYTF
. TRBJ2-5 . TRBV25-1 TGTGCCAGCAGTGAATTTAGGGGTGGTCAAGAGACCCAGTACTTC CASSEFRGGQETQYF
TRBD1 TRBJ1-2 many TRBV5-4 TGTGCCAGCAGCTTGCAGGGACAGGCTGGCTACACCTTC CASSLQGQAGYTF
. TRBJ2-3 . TRBV2 TGTGCCAGCAGCGCGGCCCGTAGCACAGATACGCAGTATTTT CASSAARSTDTQYF
. TRBJ2-3 . TRBV4-2 TGTGCCAGCAGCGTCCCGAGGGCGGGGGCTAGCACAGATACGCAGTATTTT CASSVPRAGASTDTQYF